The text below deals with one TCR beta chain. Its target is unknown. The data were obtained in a study of shared clonotypes between healthy human individuals. Study results and limitations: Clonotypes shared by all four donors outscored non-shared clonotypes in generation probability. Larger estimated richness was generally seen in naive subsets than in memory subsets.

Germline V gene lookup returns CDR1 SGDLS and CDR2 YYNGEE. The J segment lost 3 bases and the V segment lost 1 base, leaving 5 bases of the junction unmatched. This CDR3 comprises 18 residues. The naive CD8 fraction comprised CD45RO-negative cells positively selected for CCR7 and excluded terminally differentiated effector memory CD45RA+ cells. Every contributor of samples was a Caucasian grown-up residing in Nashville, Tennessee. It was across several immunoSEQ plates that each subset's genomic DNA was evenly split. TCRdb's table, derived via immunoSEQ multiplex PCR, lists solely in-frame clones and lacks some. The sample yields roughly 2.1 million clones, about 93% seen once.

The origin of this receptor is a man aged 18 to 30 in good health. Some clones in this sample may be carry-over from other donors' samples. This chain connects TRBV9 to TRBJ2-6, with 12 bases aligning to TRBD1. The sequenced material came from naive CD8+ T cells from PBMCs. The CDR3: CASSVPGQGASGANVLTF. CDR3 nucleotide sequence: TGTGCCAGCAGCGTACCGGGACAGGGGGCGAGTGGGGCCAACGTCCTGACTTTC.